Described below is a single TCR beta chain sequence and its context. What this receptor recognizes is not known. Base qualities are not at hand, and no much larger clone is one base apart. The data originate from a study of T cell repertoires in cytomegalovirus infection (dated by TCRdb to between 2018 and 2021). A note on the overall study: The peptide stimulations were aimed at well-studied HLA-B-restricted epitopes as well as recently identified HLA-C-restricted CMV epitopes, whose presentation resists viral immunomodulation. The HLA type of each donor mattered for the analysis, because public TCR beta signatures pointed to carriage of CMV infection along with the matching HLA type.

The treatment or condition label for this specimen denotes: in vitro stimulation with specific CMV peptide epitopes to enrich CMV-specific T cells. The investigation overall reported the following: The ex vivo response was dominated by HLA-C-restricted CMV-specific TCR beta clonotypes, and the single most frequent clonotype in two of eight donors was supplied by these HLA-C-restricted clonotypes. Cumulative frequency of public TCR beta family members discriminated carriers of CMV infection plus the relevant HLA type in this cohort and an independent 352-donor cohort.

Deletion took 0 bases off V and 5 bases off J, with a span of 9 bases between the germline ends. From the germline V gene, CDR1 is SGHDT and CDR2 is YYEEEE. The CDR3 holds 14 amino acids from the cysteine to the phenylalanine. Just the 42-base CDR3 DNA is kept, in frame starting at base 1. TCRdb names Illumina HiSeq 1500 as the instrument used. Starting from the raw public reads, TCRdb applied fastp trimming at Q25, assembled clones with MiXCR and retained in-frame beta chains. For every CDR3 protein sequence, its rows merge into one entry that carries the most common genes and DNA. The sample profile shows some 62,000 distinct CDR3 sequences; 20% of them were found once. The top ten constitute around 70% of the sample.

The clonotype originates from a human donor in good health (CMV status not recorded). Some clones in this sample may be carry-over from other donors' samples. This specimen consisted of CD8+ T cells from cultured PBMCs, obtained from culture after CMV antigen stimulation. Here the chain combines TRBV5-6 and TRBJ2-1, and the D gene may be TRBD1, 5 bases matching. The CDR3 protein: CASSLAQDNNEQFF. The sequenced DNA is TGTGCCAGCAGCTTGGCACAGGACAACAATGAGCAGTTCTTC.